This T cell receptor beta chain was documented in a study of radiotherapy plus CTLA-4 blockade in lung cancer. Germline lookup yields CDR1 GTSNPN and CDR2 SVGIG (reference sequence). V was pared by 1 base and J by 5 bases, with 0 bases of the junction left unmatched. This CDR3 comprises 12 residues. This clone came up once. Profiled with immunoSEQ multiplex PCR; TCRdb holds only in-frame clones, not every one. Of about 78,000 clones listed, approximately 86% were seen once; the top ten hold 0.87%. The specimen comprised peripheral blood, sampled from a patient treated with radiotherapy plus ipilimumab. This TCR was recovered from a human donor with non-small cell lung cancer who had stable disease on radiotherapy plus ipilimumab. V usage is TRBV30 and J usage is TRBJ1-2; TRBD1 matches at 8 bases. CDR3 nucleotides: TGTGCCTGGAGTGGGGACAGGTATGGCTACACCTTC. As protein: CAWSGDRYGYTF.